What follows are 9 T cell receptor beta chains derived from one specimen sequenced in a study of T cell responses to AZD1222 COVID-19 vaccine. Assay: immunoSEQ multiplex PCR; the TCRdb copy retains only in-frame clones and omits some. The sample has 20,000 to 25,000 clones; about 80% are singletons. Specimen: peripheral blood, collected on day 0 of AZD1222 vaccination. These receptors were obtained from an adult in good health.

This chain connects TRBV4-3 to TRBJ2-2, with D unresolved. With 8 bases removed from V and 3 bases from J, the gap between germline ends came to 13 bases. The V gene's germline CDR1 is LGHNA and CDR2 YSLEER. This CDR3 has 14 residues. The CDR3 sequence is CASGMERHTGELFF. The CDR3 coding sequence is TGCGCCAGCGGGATGGAGAGGCACACCGGGGAGCTGTTTTTT.

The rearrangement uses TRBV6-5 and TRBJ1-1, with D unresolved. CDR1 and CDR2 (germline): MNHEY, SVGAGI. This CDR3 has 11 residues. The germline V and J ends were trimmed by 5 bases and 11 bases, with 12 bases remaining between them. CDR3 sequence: CASSTQQRAFF. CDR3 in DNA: TGTGCCAGCAGTACTCAACAGCGGGCTTTCTTT.

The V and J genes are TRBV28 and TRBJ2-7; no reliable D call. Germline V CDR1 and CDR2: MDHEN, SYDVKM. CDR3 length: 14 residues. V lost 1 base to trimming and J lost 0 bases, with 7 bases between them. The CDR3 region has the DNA TGTGCCAGCAGTTTATATGAGGACTCCTACGAGCAGTACTTC. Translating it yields CASSLYEDSYEQYF.

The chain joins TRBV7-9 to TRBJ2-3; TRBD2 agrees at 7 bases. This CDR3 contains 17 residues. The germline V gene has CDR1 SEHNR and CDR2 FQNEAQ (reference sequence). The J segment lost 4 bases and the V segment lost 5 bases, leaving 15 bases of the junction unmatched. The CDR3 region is CASSPQRLAGPPDTQYF. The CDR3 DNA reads TGTGCCAGCAGCCCCCAGCGACTAGCAGGCCCGCCAGATACGCAGTATTTT.

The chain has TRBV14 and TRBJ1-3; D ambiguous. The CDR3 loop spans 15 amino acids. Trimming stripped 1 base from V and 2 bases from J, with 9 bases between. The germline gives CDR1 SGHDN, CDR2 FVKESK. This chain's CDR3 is CASSQVGIPGNTIYF. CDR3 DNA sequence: TGTGCCAGCAGCCAAGTGGGCATCCCTGGAAACACCATATATTTT.

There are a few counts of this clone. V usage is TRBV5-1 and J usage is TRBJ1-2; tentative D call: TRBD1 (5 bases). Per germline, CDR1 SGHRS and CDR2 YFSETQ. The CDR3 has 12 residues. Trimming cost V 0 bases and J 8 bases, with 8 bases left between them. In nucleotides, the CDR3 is TGCGCCAGCAGCTTGGGGCGGGGCGGCTACACCTTC. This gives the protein CASSLGRGGYTF. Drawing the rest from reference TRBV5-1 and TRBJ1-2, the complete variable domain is KAGVTQTPRYLIKTRGQQVTLSCSPISGHRSVSWYQQTPGQGLQFLFEYFSETQRNKGNFPGRFSGRQFSNSRSEMNVSTLELGDSALYLCASSLGRGGYTFGSGTRLTVV.

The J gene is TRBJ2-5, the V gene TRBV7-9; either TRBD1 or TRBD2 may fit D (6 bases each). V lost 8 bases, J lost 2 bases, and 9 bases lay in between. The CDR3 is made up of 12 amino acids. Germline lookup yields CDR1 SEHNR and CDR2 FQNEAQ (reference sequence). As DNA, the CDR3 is TGTGCCAGCTCGGGGGCGCAAGAGACCCAGTACTTC. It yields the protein CASSGAQETQYF.

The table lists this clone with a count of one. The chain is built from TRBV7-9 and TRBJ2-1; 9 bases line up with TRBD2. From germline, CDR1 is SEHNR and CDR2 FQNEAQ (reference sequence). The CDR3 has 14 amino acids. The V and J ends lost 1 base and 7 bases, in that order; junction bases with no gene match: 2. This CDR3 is CASSLVSGRNEQFF. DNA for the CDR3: TGTGCCAGCAGCTTAGTTAGCGGGAGAAATGAGCAGTTCTTC.

The CDR3 here is CASSLEPSGTGELFF. DNA for the CDR3: TGCGCCAGCAGCTTGGAGCCTAGCGGCACCGGGGAGCTGTTTTTT. This chain uses TRBV5-1 with TRBJ2-2, with TRBD2 matching over 7 bases. The CDR3 has 15 amino acids. CDR1 is SGHRS and CDR2 is YFSETQ in the germline V gene. V shed 0 bases, J shed 4 bases, and the junction held 3 bases outside the gene matches.